The following is a TCR beta chain sequence with its context. The target antigen is unknown. Between about 2014 and 2018, patients underwent resection in Japan or China. Each case's diagnosis was confirmed by two pathologists on H&E. The entry originates in a study of immune evolution from preneoplasia to lung adenocarcinoma. Study results and limitations: Normal lung had the highest top T cell clone frequencies. Clonality was highest in normal lung, lower in later-stage lesions apparently.

V lost 0 bases, J lost 0 bases, and 7 bases stayed unmatched. Germline lookup yields CDR1 SGHRS and CDR2 YFSETQ. CDR3 size: 17 residues. Only in-frame clones appear in the TCRdb table, and some are missing; sequencing was by immunoSEQ multiplex PCR. This table holds thousands of clones, around 80% found once. Sequenced input: FFPE adjacent normal lung tissue. The clonotype originates from a person aged 55-80 years with lung adenocarcinoma. This rearrangement joins TRBV5-1 to TRBJ2-7, with 9 bases matching TRBD2. The CDR3 reads CASSLGPGLANSYEQYF. In DNA, the CDR3 is TGCGCCAGCAGCTTGGGGCCGGGACTAGCCAACTCCTACGAGCAGTACTTC.